This T cell receptor (beta chain) is drawn from a study of cytomegalovirus exposure and HLA in healthy donors. Study in general: Within the Caucasian-associated ancestry cluster were roughly 81% of the approximately 390 genotyped donors.

Primers for the PCR totalled 60 Vbeta and 13 Jbeta. Original handling: In a later analysis, roughly 86 million unique TCR beta chains included roughly 11 million shared by two or more donors. Here immunoSEQ multiplex PCR was the method, and the copy in TCRdb shows in-frame clones only, minus some. D and trimming were read from the DNA, whereas the V and J calls and clone size are those reported in that table. The sample consists of some 270,000 clones, about nine tenths of them appearing once. Overall study results and limits: Published work reported that the classifier diagnosed cytomegalovirus status with high specificity and sensitivity. In a later analysis, at a false discovery rate of 0.05, under 20,000 TCR beta sequences were associated with HLA alleles.

Regarding this clone: Its antigen is still unknown.

The origin of this receptor is a girl aged 2 to 9 in good health and CMV-seronegative. Input material: PBMCs.

CDR3 bases: TGTGCCAGCAGCCGGGACAGACCAAGCTCTGGGGCCAACGTCCTGACTTTC. Encoded protein: CASSRDRPSSGANVLTF. The chain uses TRBV5-5 and TRBJ2-6, with 7 bases aligning to TRBD1. Germline CDR1 and CDR2: SGHKS and YYEKEE (reference sequence). V shed 4 bases and J 0 bases; nucleotides not matched to a gene: 7. This CDR3 is built from 17 residues.